This entry concerns a single TCR beta chain. Its antigen is undetermined. The data were obtained in a study of Ad26.COV2.S vaccination and SARS-CoV-2 variants. The overall study: Donor got 5x10^10 or 1x10^11 viral particles of Ad26.COV2.S.

Only in-frame clones appear in the TCRdb table, and some are missing; sequencing was by immunoSEQ multiplex PCR. The data show 300,000 to 400,000 clones, around 83% seen once. The length of the CDR3 is 12 residues. In germline, CDR1 is SNHLY, CDR2 FYNNEI. Trimming left V 7 bases short and J 7 bases short, with 13 bases between. General observations from the study: Those who received vaccine or placebo ended up with similar non-spike TCR breadth.

Sample treatment: roughly 18 received Ad26.COV2.S at low or high dose, single or two shots; 5 received placebo; per-sample allocation not given. The investigators took samples on day 63 after the first vaccine or placebo injection. This specimen was peripheral blood, taken in a trial of Ad26.COV2.S vaccine versus placebo. J is TRBJ2-5 and V is TRBV2; no definite D call. The sequence came from a person between 18 and 59 years old who received the Ad26.COV2.S COVID-19 vaccine or a placebo. CDR3 sequence: CASTSGLGTQYF. CDR3 coding DNA: TGTGCCAGCACTTCTGGTTTGGGGACCCAGTACTTC.